This TCR beta chain was recorded in a study of cytomegalovirus exposure and HLA in healthy donors. With regard to this clone: Antigen specificity is unknown.

The study ran its PCR with 60 Vbeta and 13 Jbeta primers. Clones were read by immunoSEQ multiplex PCR, and TCRdb kept only the in-frame ones, dropping some. The sample records about 140,000 clones, 76% being singletons. The CDR3 has 16 residues. V lost 5 bases, J lost 4 bases, and 8 bases stayed unmatched. Germline V gives CDR1 SGHTA, CDR2 FQGTGA. Study-wide points: TCR beta chains associated with HLA were, in a later analysis, more clonally expanded than equally common others. 87-base-pair reads could not separate some V segments, including TRBV6-2 and TRBV6-3.

V usage is TRBV7-3 and J usage is TRBJ2-6; 7 nucleotides agree with TRBD1. Sequencing was done on a sample of PBMCs. The TCR comes from a male donor in good health and CMV-seronegative. In nucleotides, the CDR3 is TGTGCCAGCAGCCCTGACAGGGCCCCCGGGGCCAACGTCCTGACTTTC. Translating gives CASSPDRAPGANVLTF. Complete variable domain (other parts from reference TRBV7-3 and TRBJ2-6): GAGVSQTPSNKVTEKGKYVELRCDPISGHTALYWYRQSLGQGPEFLIYFQGTGAADDSGLPNDRFFAVRPEGSVSTLKIQRTERGDSAVYLCASSPDRAPGANVLTFGAGSRLTVL.